What follows describes a single TCR beta chain. The V gene's germline CDR1 is MNHEY and CDR2 SVGAGI. This CDR3 has 14 amino acids. The V segment lost 8 bases and the J segment 5 bases; nucleotides outside the gene matches: 4. These data originate in a study of blood T cell repertoires in COVID-19. Here immunoSEQ multiplex PCR was the method, and the copy in TCRdb shows in-frame clones only, minus some. Among about 87,000 clones, approximately 86% were seen once, and the ten largest hold around 5.2%. Sequenced sample: peripheral blood. The clonotype was recovered from a man aged 40-49 years with acute or convalescent COVID-19. The rearrangement uses TRBV6-5 and TRBJ2-5; 14 bases agree with TRBD2. This CDR3 is CASRGLAGVETQYF. DNA of the CDR3: TGTGCCAGCCGGGGACTAGCGGGAGTTGAGACCCAGTACTTC.